This is a list of T cell receptor beta chains from one sample in a study of T cells in Graves' hyperthyroidism and ophthalmopathy. TCRdb ran MiXCR on the multiplex PCR reads and lists one entry per CDR3 protein. Among 550,000 to 650,000 distinct CDR3 sequences listed, roughly 14% were seen once. The sample was blood. The receptors were gathered from a woman aged 25 to 39 with Graves' hyperthyroidism that later progressed to Graves' ophthalmopathy. Each CDR3 is given with its conserved first and last residue. D genes are given only for firm matches. Clone size is not always given. Where it is, it says once, few, many or a class for expanded clones.

TRBJ2-7 | TRBD1 | many | TRBV30 | TGTGCCTGGAGTGGACTGGACAGGGGGAAGCAGTACTTC | CAWSGLDRGKQYF
TRBJ2-5 | TRBD1 | many | TRBV28 | TGTGCCAGCAGTGACTCTACAGGGGCAGAGACCCAGTACTTC | CASSDSTGAETQYF
TRBJ2-7 | TRBD2 | - | TRBV6-5 | TGTGCCAGCAGTTACGAAGGGACTAGCGGTAACGAGCAGTACTTC | CASSYEGTSGNEQYF
TRBJ2-7 | - | few | TRBV20-1 | TGCAGTGCTAGAAGGTTAGAAGCGGTTGTTTCCTACGAGCAGTACTTC | CSARRLEAVVSYEQYF
TRBJ1-5 | - | many | TRBV28 | TGTGCCACCTTGGGTATAGGCAATCAGCCCCAGCATTTT | CATLGIGNQPQHF
TRBJ2-2 | - | many | TRBV20-1 | TGCAGTGCGCCGTGGACCGGGGAGCTGTTTTTT | CSAPWTGELFF
TRBJ1-2 | - | many | TRBV5-1 | TGCGCCAGCAGCTTTTCGCCGAGGGAAGCTAACTATGGCTACACCTTC | CASSFSPREANYGYTF
TRBJ1-2 | - | many | TRBV28 | TGTGCCAGCACCGTCACGGAAAAGGGGGATGGCTACACCTTC | CASTVTEKGDGYTF
TRBJ2-3 | TRBD1 | few | TRBV6-1 | TGTGCCAGCAGCTTGGGACAGAGCGGAGTAGATACGCAGTATTTT | CASSLGQSGVDTQYF
TRBJ1-2 | - | many | TRBV28 | TGTGCCAGCACCCCGGGTGTTGGCTACACCTTC | CASTPGVGYTF
TRBJ2-7 | - | few | TRBV9 | TGTGCCAGCACCCCTGGGCCCCACACCTCCTACGAGCAGTACTTC | CASTPGPHTSYEQYF
TRBJ1-1 | - | many | TRBV6-2/TRBV6-3 | TGTGCCAGCCATGGGTGGGAGAGACCTGAAGCTTTCTTT | CASHGWERPEAFF
TRBJ2-5 | - | once | TRBV6-1 | TGTGCCAGCAGCCCCTGGGGGGCCGGTCAAGAGACCCAGTACTTC | CASSPWGAGQETQYF
TRBJ2-1 | - | - | TRBV19 | TGTGCCAGTAGTTTCGGCTTTCAGGCCAATGAGCAGTTCTTC | CASSFGFQANEQFF
TRBJ2-1 | - | many | TRBV6-1 | TGTGCCAGCAGTCCGACCGGGACTTCGTCCAATGAGCAGTTCTTC | CASSPTGTSSNEQFF
TRBJ2-5 | TRBD2 | many | TRBV28 | TGTGCCAGCAGTCGGACTAGCGGGAGAGAGACCCAGTACTTC | CASSRTSGRETQYF
TRBJ2-7 | - | few | TRBV7-2 | TGTGCCAGCAGCGTCCCGAGCTCCTACGAGCAGTACTTC | CASSVPSSYEQYF
TRBJ1-2 | - | many | TRBV6-5 | TGTGCCAGCAGTTCTACAGTAAGCTATGGCTACACCTTC | CASSSTVSYGYTF
TRBJ2-7 | - | - | TRBV7-9 | TGTGCCAGCAGCCCCGGCCGAGTCCGGGGGCACGAGCAGTACTTC | CASSPGRVRGHEQYF
TRBJ2-7 | - | many | TRBV11-2 | TGTGCCAGCAGTTTGACATCCCCCAGGAACCAAGACCACCACGAGCAGTACTTC | CASSLTSPRNQDHHEQYF
TRBJ2-5 | - | many | TRBV10-3 | TGTGCCATCAGTGAGTCGTACAGTCAAGAGACCCAGTACTTC | CAISESYSQETQYF
TRBJ1-1 | - | few | TRBV10-3 | TGTGCCATCTCTGGGGTAGGGGTTAACACTGAAGCTTTCTTT | CAISGVGVNTEAFF
TRBJ1-4 | - | - | TRBV6-1 | TGTGCCAGCAGTCCTGAGGGGACTAATGAAAAACTGTTTTTT | CASSPEGTNEKLFF
TRBJ1-6 | - | many | TRBV6-1 | TGTGCCAGCAGGAGCGCAGGGACGGGAAACTCACCCCTCCACTTT | CASRSAGTGNSPLHF
TRBJ1-1 | - | many | TRBV30 | TGTGCCTGGAGCGGGGATTCGAACACTGAAGCTTTCTTT | CAWSGDSNTEAFF
TRBJ2-6 | TRBD1 | - | TRBV10-3 | TGTGCCATCAGTGAGTTGGGACAGGGGAAAATGTCTGGGGCCAACGTCCTGACTTTC | CAISELGQGKMSGANVLTF
TRBJ1-1 | - | few | TRBV5-6 | TGTGCCAGCAGCTTGGCCCTGGCCACTGAAGCTTTCTTT | CASSLALATEAFF
TRBJ1-2 | - | many | TRBV20-1 | TGCAGTGCTAGAGGAAGCTATGGCTACACCTTC | CSARGSYGYTF
TRBJ1-1 | - | many | TRBV6-5 | TGTGCCGGCAGTTATCACGCTCGGGACCAGAACACTGAAGCTTTCTTT | CAGSYHARDQNTEAFF
TRBJ2-1 | TRBD2 | - | TRBV5-1 | TGCGCCAGCAGCGCCCCGGGGAGCGGGAGCGGTGTGGATGAGCAGTTCTTC | CASSAPGSGSGVDEQFF
TRBJ2-5 | - | many | TRBV29-1 | TGCAGCGTTGACTCGGCAGAGACCCAGTACTTC | CSVDSAETQYF
TRBJ2-3 | - | many | TRBV11-3 | TGTGCCAGCAGCTTAGATATCGGCAGGGCGGCAGATACGCAGTATTTT | CASSLDIGRAADTQYF
TRBJ1-2 | - | many | TRBV27 | TGTGCCAGCAGTTTACCCGGGCCCCAACTAGGCTACACCTTC | CASSLPGPQLGYTF
TRBJ2-1 | TRBD2 | few | TRBV7-2 | TGTGCCAGCAGCTCCTGGACTAGCGGGTACTCCTACAATGAGCAGTTCTTC | CASSSWTSGYSYNEQFF
TRBJ2-7 | TRBD2 | - | TRBV6-1 | TGTGCCAGCAGTCCGCCCGGGGGGGGGCTTAGCGGTCGCGAGCAGTACTTC | CASSPPGGGLSGREQYF
TRBJ2-2 | TRBD2 | few | TRBV20-1 | TGCAGTGCTAGGACTAGCGGGAGGCCGAACACCGGGGAGCTGTTTTTT | CSARTSGRPNTGELFF
TRBJ2-2 | - | many | TRBV9 | TGTGCCAGCAGCGTAGATAGGCGGGCGAACACCGGGGAGCTGTTTTTT | CASSVDRRANTGELFF
TRBJ2-3 | TRBD1 | many | TRBV7-3 | TGTGCCAGCAGCTTAATGGCAGGGGGCAGCACAGATACGCAGTATTTT | CASSLMAGGSTDTQYF
TRBJ1-3 | TRBD1 | many | TRBV6-1 | TGTGCCAGCAGAACCTTATCTACAGGGGACTCTGGAAACACCATATATTTT | CASRTLSTGDSGNTIYF
TRBJ2-3 | - | many | TRBV27 | TGTGCCAGCAGCCAATACTTTCAGCCCAGGACAGATACGCAGTATTTT | CASSQYFQPRTDTQYF
TRBJ2-1 | TRBD2 | many | TRBV12-3/TRBV12-4 | TGTGCCAGCACCAAAAGGGCTAGCGGGAGTGGTGAGCAGTTCTTC | CASTKRASGSGEQFF
TRBJ2-1 | - | - | TRBV20-1 | TGCAGTGCTAAGGGAGGGGGGGAGCGATCTGAGCAGTTCTTC | CSAKGGGERSEQFF
TRBJ2-1 | - | - | TRBV2 | TGTGCCAGCAGTTATCGGGGTATCAACAATGAGCAGTTCTTC | CASSYRGINNEQFF
TRBJ1-4 | - | many | TRBV12-3/TRBV12-4 | TGTGCCAGCACTCAAGCCCAGGGGACGAGTGAAAAACTGTTTTTT | CASTQAQGTSEKLFF
TRBJ2-5 | TRBD2 | - | TRBV11-2 | TGTGCCAGCAGTGTTAGCGGGGGTTCCCAAGAGACCCAGTACTTC | CASSVSGGSQETQYF
TRBJ1-5 | - | - | TRBV6-2/TRBV6-3 | TGTGCCAGCAGTTACGGGTTCAGGGAGGGAGTTCACCAGCCCCAGCATTTT | CASSYGFREGVHQPQHF
TRBJ2-7 | - | many | TRBV11-2 | TGTGCCAGCAGCTTAGACCTTCGTCAGCAGTACTTC | CASSLDLRQQYF
TRBJ1-1 | - | many | TRBV18 | TGTGCCAGCTCACCCCTCGAGTACACTGAAGCTTTCTTT | CASSPLEYTEAFF
TRBJ1-6 | TRBD1 | - | TRBV12-3/TRBV12-4 | TGTGCCAGCAGAACCGCGACAGGGAAGGTTTCACCCCTCCACTTT | CASRTATGKVSPLHF
TRBJ1-3 | - | many | TRBV30 | TGTGCCTGGAGTGGAGCCCGGAACACCATATATTTT | CAWSGARNTIYF
TRBJ1-4 | - | many | TRBV5-1 | TGCGCCAGCAGCTCTGACAGAGCTAATGAAAAACTGTTTTTT | CASSSDRANEKLFF
TRBJ1-2 | TRBD1 | once | TRBV6-1 | TGTGCCAGCAGGGTCGGACAGGGTTCGGAGGGCTACACCTTC | CASRVGQGSEGYTF
TRBJ2-3 | - | many | TRBV10-3 | TGTGCCATCAGTGAGAAGAGCGGCGACACAGATACGCAGTATTTT | CAISEKSGDTDTQYF
TRBJ1-2 | - | many | TRBV6-2/TRBV6-3 | TGTGCCAGCAGAGTGACAGAGGGCTACACCTTC | CASRVTEGYTF